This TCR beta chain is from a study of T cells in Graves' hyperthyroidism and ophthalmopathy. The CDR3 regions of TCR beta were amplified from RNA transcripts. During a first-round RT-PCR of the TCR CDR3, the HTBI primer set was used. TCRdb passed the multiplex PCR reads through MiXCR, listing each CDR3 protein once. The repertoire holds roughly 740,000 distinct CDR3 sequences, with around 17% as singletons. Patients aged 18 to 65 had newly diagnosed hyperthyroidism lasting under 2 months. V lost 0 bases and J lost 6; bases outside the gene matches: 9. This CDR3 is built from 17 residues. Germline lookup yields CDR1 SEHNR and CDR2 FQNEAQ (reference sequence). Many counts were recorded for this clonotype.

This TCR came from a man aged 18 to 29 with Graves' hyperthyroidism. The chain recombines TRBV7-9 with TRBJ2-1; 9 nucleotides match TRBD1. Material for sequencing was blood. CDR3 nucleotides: TGTGCCAGCAGCTTAGCGCTCGGGACAGGGAGGCGCAATGAGCAGTTCTTC. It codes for CASSLALGTGRRNEQFF.